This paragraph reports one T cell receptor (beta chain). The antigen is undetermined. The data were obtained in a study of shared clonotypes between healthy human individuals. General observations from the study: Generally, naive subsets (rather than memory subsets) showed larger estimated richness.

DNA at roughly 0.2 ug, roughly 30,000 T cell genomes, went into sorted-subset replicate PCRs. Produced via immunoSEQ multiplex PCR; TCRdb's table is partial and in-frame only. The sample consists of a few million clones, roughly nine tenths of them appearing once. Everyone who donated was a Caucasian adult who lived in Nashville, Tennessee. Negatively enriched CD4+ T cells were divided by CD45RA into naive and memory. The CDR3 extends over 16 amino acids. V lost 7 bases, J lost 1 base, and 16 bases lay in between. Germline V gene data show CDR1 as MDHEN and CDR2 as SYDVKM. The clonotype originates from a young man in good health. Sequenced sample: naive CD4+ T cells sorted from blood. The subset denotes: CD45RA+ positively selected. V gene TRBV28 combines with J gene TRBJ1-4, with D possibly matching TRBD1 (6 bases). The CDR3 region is CASTLQGTGTNEKLFF. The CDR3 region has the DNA TGTGCCAGCACCCTACAGGGCACAGGAACTAATGAAAAACTGTTTTTT. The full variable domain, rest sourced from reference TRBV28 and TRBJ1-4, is DVKVTQSSRYLVKRTGEKVFLECVQDMDHENMFWYRQDPGLGLRLIYFSYDVKMKEKGDIPEGYSVSREKKERFSLILESASTNQTSMYLCASTLQGTGTNEKLFFGSGTQLSVL.